This T cell receptor beta chain stems from a study of identical twins. All donors were healthy, and all were Caucasian. Regarding the study as a whole: Cross-sectional statistical analysis, not tracking of the same donors, underpinned the conclusions.

Through template switching, a universal primer site was introduced, and the cDNA contained unique molecular identifiers. Each CDR3 protein is one row after TCRdb ran MiXCR on the 5' RACE reads. The sample holds 250,000 to 350,000 distinct CDR3 sequences, 8% to 9.5% seen once. Germline V lookup: CDR1 SGDLS, CDR2 YYNGEE. Deletions cut 0 bases from V and 5 bases from J, with 10 bases between. CDR3 length: 14 amino acids. In its sample, this clonotype was seen many times. Antigen unknown. These records were also assigned to another study, of yellow fever vaccine responses in identical twins. Per that study: Reportedly, twins showed a vaccine T cell response that looked partly convergent and partly personalized.

The source is a woman aged 18-30 years in good health. Source material: CD8+ T cells sorted from blood. The chain carries TRBV9 and TRBJ2-3, with D hard to call. In DNA, the CDR3 is TGTGCCAGCAGCGTAGCTCGCCTCCAAGATACGCAGTATTTT. Its protein product is CASSVARLQDTQYF. Drawing the rest from reference TRBV9 and TRBJ2-3, the complete variable domain is DSGVTQTPKHLITATGQRVTLRCSPRSGDLSVYWYQQSLDQGLQFLIQYYNGEERAKGNILERFSAQQFPDLHSELNLSSLELGDSALYFCASSVARLQDTQYFGPGTRLTVL.